These 18 T cell receptor beta chains share one sample of origin, sequenced in a study of blood T cell repertoires in COVID-19. Profiling relied on immunoSEQ multiplex PCR, and the TCRdb table lists in-frame clones only, not all of them. The sample yields roughly 42,000 clones, roughly nine tenths seen once. Material: peripheral blood. The source is a human donor in a cohort sampled during active COVID-19.

The chain links TRBV11-2 to TRBJ2-7; 12 positions match TRBD2. Germline CDR1 and CDR2: SGHAT and FQNNGV. After removal of 7 bases from V and 5 bases from J, the junction contained 12 bases not matched to a gene. The CDR3 is made up of 16 amino acids. The CDR3 loop reads CASTLGASGRGHEQYF. CDR3 coding DNA: TGTGCCAGCACCCTGGGGGCTAGCGGGAGGGGCCACGAGCAGTACTTC.

In its sample, this clone was seen once. Other DNA variants within this sample encode the same CDR3. The chain joins TRBV11-3 to TRBJ2-1; tentative D call: TRBD2 (6 bases). V shed 6 bases and J shed 10 bases, with 13 bases lying between them. From germline, CDR1 is SGHNT and CDR2 YENEEA. The CDR3 runs 12 residues. The CDR3 spells CASRGGVGEQFF. CDR3 bases: TGTGCCAGCAGGGGGGGTGTGGGCGAGCAGTTCTTC.

This chain joins TRBV6-6 and TRBJ2-3; 10 positions agree with TRBD2. In germline, CDR1 is MNHNY, CDR2 SVGAGI (reference sequence). This CDR3 comprises 16 residues. Losses at the gene ends were 6 bases for V and 6 bases for J; bases not matched to a gene: 12. This chain's CDR3 is CASSTTERGGQDTQYF. CDR3 DNA: TGTGCCAGCAGCACAACGGAGCGGGGGGGCCAGGATACGCAGTATTTT.

The chain employs TRBV6-5 and TRBJ2-5; 8 bases fit TRBD2. J gave up 2 bases and V 4 bases, and 6 bases lay outside the gene matches. Germline V gene data show CDR1 as MNHEY and CDR2 as SVGAGI. This CDR3 spans 15 amino acids. The DNA of the CDR3 is TGTGCCAGCAGTTCCCAACTAGCGGCACAAGAGACCCAGTACTTC. Translating it yields CASSSQLAAQETQYF.

The chain uses TRBV4-1 and TRBJ1-2; D unresolved. The germline V gene encodes CDR1 MGHRA and CDR2 YSYEKL. V gave up 5 bases and J gave up 5 bases, with 9 bases separating them. The CDR3 extends over 12 amino acids. Written as DNA, the CDR3 is TGCGCCAGCAGCGGGTCGGGGTATGGCTACACCTTC. Translating it yields CASSGSGYGYTF.

The rearrangement links TRBV6-5 to TRBJ1-2; 8 bases are shared with TRBD1. V lost 7 bases, J lost 0 bases, and 4 bases stayed unmatched. The germline V gene encodes CDR1 MNHEY and CDR2 SVGAGI. The CDR3 contains 14 residues. Here the CDR3 DNA reads TGTGCCAGCACAGGGGGCTTGGCTAACTATGGCTACACCTTC. This translates into CASTGGLANYGYTF.

The chain uses TRBV24-1 and TRBJ2-5; D may be TRBD1 (6 bases). The CDR3 has 13 amino acids. Deletions cut 4 bases from V and 7 bases from J, with 12 bases between. Germline loops: CDR1 KGHDR, CDR2 SFDVKD. The CDR3 is CATSETGLGTQYF. CDR3 DNA sequence: TGTGCCACCAGTGAAACAGGGTTAGGGACCCAGTACTTC.

This chain connects TRBV5-6 to TRBJ1-4; 7 nucleotides align to TRBD1. Looked up from germline, CDR1 is SGHDT and CDR2 is YYEEEE. The CDR3 extends over 16 amino acids. Germline trimming cut 1 base from V and 3 bases from J; bases unmatched to any gene: 6. The CDR3 spells CASSLWQGVANEKLFF. In DNA form, the CDR3 reads TGTGCCAGCAGCTTGTGGCAGGGGGTGGCTAATGAAAAACTGTTTTTT.

The CDR3 protein is CASRQDKTGPNSPLHF. The CDR3 nucleotides are TGTGCCAGCAGACAAGACAAGACAGGACCCAATTCACCCCTCCACTTT. The V and J genes are TRBV6-6 and TRBJ1-6; D may be TRBD1 (6 bases). The V and J ends lost 6 bases and 7 bases respectively, with 19 bases between them. CDR1 is MNHNY, CDR2 SVGAGI, per germline (reference sequence). The CDR3 totals 16 residues.

The V call is TRBV2, the J call TRBJ2-2; 15 nucleotides agree with TRBD2. The V segment lost 7 bases and the J segment 5 bases; nucleotides outside the gene matches: 2. Germline V CDR1 and CDR2: SNHLY, FYNNEI. The CDR3 is made up of 15 amino acids. DNA of the CDR3: TGTGCCAGCACCGGGACTAGCGGGAGGACCGGGGAGCTGTTTTTT. Its translation: CASTGTSGRTGELFF. The entire variable domain, with the rest obtained from reference TRBV2 and TRBJ2-2, is as follows: EPEVTQTPSHQVTQMGQEVILRCVPISNHLYFYWYRQILGQKVEFLVSFYNNEISEKSEIFDDQFSVERPDGSNFTLKIRSTKLEDSAMYFCASTGTSGRTGELFFGEGSRLTVL.

This sequence joins TRBV30 and TRBJ2-7; D might be TRBD2 (7 bases). Trimming pared 5 bases from V and 4 bases from J, leaving 15 bases between. CDR1 and CDR2 from the germline V gene are GTSNPN and SVGIG (reference sequence). CDR3 length equals 13 residues. DNA of the CDR3: TGTGCCTGGGGGGGAGGGGGAACGTACGAGCAGTACTTC. Encoded protein: CAWGGGGTYEQYF.

This sequence joins TRBV11-1 and TRBJ2-7, with 7 positions matching TRBD2. This CDR3 comprises 15 residues. J lost 1 base, V lost 3 bases, and 6 bases had no gene match. Per the germline V gene, CDR1 is SGHAT and CDR2 is FQDESV (reference sequence). CDR3 in DNA: TGTGCCAGCAGCTTTTCTAGCGGTAAATCCTACGAGCAGTACTTC. Its protein is CASSFSSGKSYEQYF.

The V call is TRBV6-5, the J call TRBJ1-3; D gene ambiguous. This CDR3 region has 15 residues. Germline CDR1 MNHEY, CDR2 SVGAGI. V lost 4 bases, J lost 1 base, and 11 bases lay in between. The CDR3 DNA sequence: TGTGCCAGCAGTTCCCCCGCGGGATCTGGAAACACCATATATTTT. Translation: CASSSPAGSGNTIYF.

V and J are TRBV27 and TRBJ2-7, with 8 bases matching TRBD1. The ends lost 5 bases at V and 6 bases at J; junction bases unmatched: 9. The CDR3 extends over 14 amino acids. From germline, CDR1 is MNHEY and CDR2 SMNVEV (reference sequence). CDR3: CASSERTGTREQYF. The CDR3 DNA follows: TGTGCCAGCAGTGAGAGGACAGGGACTCGCGAGCAGTACTTC.

CDR3 sequence reads: CASSFSGGSTSYEQYF. CDR3 in DNA: TGCGCCAGCAGCTTCTCGGGGGGCTCCACCTCCTACGAGCAGTACTTC. The V gene is TRBV5-1, the J gene TRBJ2-7; D is perhaps TRBD2 (7 bases). CDR3 length equals 16 residues. CDR1 and CDR2 from the germline V gene are SGHRS and YFSETQ. The germline V and J ends were trimmed by 2 bases and 0 bases, with 15 bases remaining between them.

J is TRBJ1-2 and V is TRBV9, with 7 bases that match TRBD1. V lost 4 bases to trimming and J lost 4 bases; unmatched junction nucleotides: 16. Germline values: CDR1 SGDLS, CDR2 YYNGEE. The CDR3 totals 17 residues. The CDR3 DNA sequence: TGTGCCAGCAGCTTCGGGACAGAAAAACGCGACCCCTATGGCTACACCTTC. The encoded protein is CASSFGTEKRDPYGYTF. The entire variable domain, with the rest obtained from reference TRBV9 and TRBJ1-2, is as follows: DSGVTQTPKHLITATGQRVTLRCSPRSGDLSVYWYQQSLDQGLQFLIQYYNGEERAKGNILERFSAQQFPDLHSELNLSSLELGDSALYFCASSFGTEKRDPYGYTFGSGTRLTVV.

The chain combines TRBV5-4 with TRBJ2-1; D possibly corresponds to TRBD1 (7 bases). V dropped 4 bases and J dropped 2 bases, with 16 bases sitting between them. CDR1 is SGHNT and CDR2 is YYREEE in the germline V gene (reference sequence). The CDR3 sequence is 16 residues long. The CDR3 DNA reads as TGTGCCAGCAGCGGGGGGACAGCCGGACCCTACAATGAGCAGTTCTTC. Protein sequence: CASSGGTAGPYNEQFF.

This clone was recorded once. The chain couples TRBV20-1 to TRBJ2-7; D is perhaps TRBD1 (5 bases). The V and J ends lost 5 bases and 7 bases respectively, with 12 bases between them. From germline, CDR1 is DFQATT and CDR2 SNEGSKA (reference sequence). The CDR3 loop spans 11 amino acids. The CDR3 region has the DNA TGCAGTGCTTACAGGTACCCGGAGCAGTACTTC. Encoded protein: CSAYRYPEQYF.